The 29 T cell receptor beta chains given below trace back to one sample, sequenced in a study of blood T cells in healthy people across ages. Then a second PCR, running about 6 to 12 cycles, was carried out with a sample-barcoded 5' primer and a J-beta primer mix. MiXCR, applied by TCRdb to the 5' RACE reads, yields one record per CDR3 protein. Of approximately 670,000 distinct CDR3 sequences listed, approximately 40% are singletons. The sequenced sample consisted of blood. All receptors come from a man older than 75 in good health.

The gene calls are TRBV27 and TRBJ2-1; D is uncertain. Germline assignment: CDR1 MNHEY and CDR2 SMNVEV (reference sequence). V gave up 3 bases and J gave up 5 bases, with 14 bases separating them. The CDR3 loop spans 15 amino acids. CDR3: CASSFNTAYNNEQFF. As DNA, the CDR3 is TGTGCCAGCAGTTTCAACACGGCTTATAACAATGAGCAGTTCTTC.

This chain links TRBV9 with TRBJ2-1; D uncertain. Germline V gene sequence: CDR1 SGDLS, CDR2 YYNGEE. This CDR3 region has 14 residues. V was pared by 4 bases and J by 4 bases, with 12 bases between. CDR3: CASSSVSPYNEQFF. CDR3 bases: TGTGCCAGCAGCTCCGTCTCGCCTTACAATGAGCAGTTCTTC.

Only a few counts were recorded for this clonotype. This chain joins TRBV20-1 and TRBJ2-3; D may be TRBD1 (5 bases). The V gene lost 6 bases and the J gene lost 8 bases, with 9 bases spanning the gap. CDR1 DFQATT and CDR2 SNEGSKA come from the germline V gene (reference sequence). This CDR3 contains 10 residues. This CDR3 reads CSASGLTQYF. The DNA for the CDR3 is TGCAGTGCCTCAGGGCTTACGCAGTATTTT.

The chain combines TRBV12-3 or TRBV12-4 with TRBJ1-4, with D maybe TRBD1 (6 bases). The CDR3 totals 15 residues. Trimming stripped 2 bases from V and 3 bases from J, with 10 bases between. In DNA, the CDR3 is TGTGCCAGCAGTTTATCAGGACAGTCTAATGAAAAACTGTTTTTT. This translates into CASSLSGQSNEKLFF.

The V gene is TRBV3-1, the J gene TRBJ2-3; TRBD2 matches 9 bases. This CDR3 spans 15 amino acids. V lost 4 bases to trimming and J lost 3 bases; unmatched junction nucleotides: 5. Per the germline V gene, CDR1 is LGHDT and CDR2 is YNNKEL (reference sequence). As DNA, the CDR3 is TGTGCCAGCAGCCCGGAGCGGGGGGCGACAGATACGCAGTATTTT. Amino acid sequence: CASSPERGATDTQYF.

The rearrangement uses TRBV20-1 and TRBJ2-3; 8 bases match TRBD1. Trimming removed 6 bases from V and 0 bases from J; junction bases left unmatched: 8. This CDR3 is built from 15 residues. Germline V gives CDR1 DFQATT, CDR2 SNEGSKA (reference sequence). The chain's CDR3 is CSAATGTGSTDTQYF. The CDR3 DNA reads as TGCAGTGCCGCGACCGGGACAGGCAGCACAGATACGCAGTATTTT.

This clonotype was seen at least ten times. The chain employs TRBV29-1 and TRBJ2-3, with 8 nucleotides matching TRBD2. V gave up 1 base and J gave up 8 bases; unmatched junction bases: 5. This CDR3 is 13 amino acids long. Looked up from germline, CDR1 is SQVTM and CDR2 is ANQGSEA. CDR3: CSVEGLAGLTQYF. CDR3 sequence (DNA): TGCAGCGTTGAAGGTTTAGCGGGGCTTACGCAGTATTTT.

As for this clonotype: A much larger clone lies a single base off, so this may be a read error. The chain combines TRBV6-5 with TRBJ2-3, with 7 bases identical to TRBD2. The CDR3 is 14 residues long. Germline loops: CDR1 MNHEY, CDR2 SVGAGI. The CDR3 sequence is CASSTSARTDTRYF. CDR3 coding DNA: TGTGCCAGTAGCACTAGCGCTCGCACAGATACGCGGTATTTT.

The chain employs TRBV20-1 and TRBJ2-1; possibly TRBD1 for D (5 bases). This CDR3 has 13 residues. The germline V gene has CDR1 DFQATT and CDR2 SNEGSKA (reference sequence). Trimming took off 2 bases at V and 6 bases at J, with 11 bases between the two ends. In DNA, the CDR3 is TGCAGTGCTAGATCCAGGGCCCCCAATGAGCAGTTCTTC. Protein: CSARSRAPNEQFF.

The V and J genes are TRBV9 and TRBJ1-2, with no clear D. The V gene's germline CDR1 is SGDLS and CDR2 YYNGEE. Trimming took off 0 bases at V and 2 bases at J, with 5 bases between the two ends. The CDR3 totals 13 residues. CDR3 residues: CASSVVMNYGYTF. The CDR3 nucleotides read TGTGCCAGCAGCGTAGTTATGAACTATGGCTACACCTTC.

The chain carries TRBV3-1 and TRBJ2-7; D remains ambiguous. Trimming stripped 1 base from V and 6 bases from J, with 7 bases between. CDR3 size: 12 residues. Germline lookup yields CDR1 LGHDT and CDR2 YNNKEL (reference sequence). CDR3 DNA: TGTGCCAGCAGCCAAGGGCCCGCCGAGCAGTACTTC. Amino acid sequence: CASSQGPAEQYF.

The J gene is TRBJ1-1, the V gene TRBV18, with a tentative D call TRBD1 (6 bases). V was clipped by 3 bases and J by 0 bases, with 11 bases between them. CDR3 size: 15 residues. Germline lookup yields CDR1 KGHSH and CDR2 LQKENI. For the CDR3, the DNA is TGTGCCAGCTCACCTGGACAGCAAATGAACACTGAAGCTTTCTTT. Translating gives CASSPGQQMNTEAFF.

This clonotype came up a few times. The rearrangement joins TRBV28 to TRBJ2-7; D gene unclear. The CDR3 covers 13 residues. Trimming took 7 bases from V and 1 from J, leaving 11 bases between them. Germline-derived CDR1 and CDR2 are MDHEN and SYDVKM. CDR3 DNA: TGTGCCAGCATTCCGGCTGGATCCTACGAGCAGTACTTC. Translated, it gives CASIPAGSYEQYF.

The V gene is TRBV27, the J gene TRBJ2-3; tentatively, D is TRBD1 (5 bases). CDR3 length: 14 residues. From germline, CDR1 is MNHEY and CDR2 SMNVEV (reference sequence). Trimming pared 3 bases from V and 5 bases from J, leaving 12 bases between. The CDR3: CASSFGRAEDTQYF. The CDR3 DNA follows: TGTGCCAGCAGTTTCGGCAGGGCGGAAGATACGCAGTATTTT.

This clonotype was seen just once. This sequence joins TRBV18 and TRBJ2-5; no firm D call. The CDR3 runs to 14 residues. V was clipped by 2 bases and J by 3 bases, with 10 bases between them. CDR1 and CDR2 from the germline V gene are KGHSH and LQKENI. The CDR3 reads CASSPDGRKETQYF. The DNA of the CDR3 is TGTGCCAGCTCACCAGATGGCAGAAAAGAGACCCAGTACTTC.

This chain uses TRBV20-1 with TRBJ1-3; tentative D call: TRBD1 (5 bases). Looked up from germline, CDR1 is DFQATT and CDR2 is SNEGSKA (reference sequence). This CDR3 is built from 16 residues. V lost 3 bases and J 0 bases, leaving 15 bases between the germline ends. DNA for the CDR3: TGCAGTGCTAGTACCACGGGACGGAGCTCTGGAAACACCATATATTTT. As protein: CSASTTGRSSGNTIYF.

The CDR3 loop reads CAWNPTRAESNTEAFF. The CDR3, as DNA: TGTGCCTGGAACCCCACCCGGGCAGAGTCGAACACTGAAGCTTTCTTT. V is TRBV30 and J is TRBJ1-1; D is ambiguous. Trimming shortened V by 4 bases and J by 1 base, and 19 bases separated the two germline ends. Germline-derived CDR1 and CDR2 are GTSNPN and SVGIG (reference sequence). This CDR3 is built from 16 residues.

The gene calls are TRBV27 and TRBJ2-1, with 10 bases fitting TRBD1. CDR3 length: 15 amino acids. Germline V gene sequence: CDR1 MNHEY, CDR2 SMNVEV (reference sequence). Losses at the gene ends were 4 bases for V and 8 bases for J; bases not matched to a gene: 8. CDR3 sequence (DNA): TGTGCCAGCAGTTCTCCGGGACAGGGGATGGATGAGCAGTTCTTC. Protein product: CASSSPGQGMDEQFF.

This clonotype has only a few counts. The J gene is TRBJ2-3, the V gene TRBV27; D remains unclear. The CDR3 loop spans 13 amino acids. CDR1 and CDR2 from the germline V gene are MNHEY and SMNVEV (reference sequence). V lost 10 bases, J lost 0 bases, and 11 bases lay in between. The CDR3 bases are TGTGCCACTACTACTCCAAGCACAGATACGCAGTATTTT. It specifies CATTTPSTDTQYF.

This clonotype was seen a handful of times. CDR3 sequence reads: CASSRSGRVQETQYF. The CDR3 coding sequence is TGTGCCAGCAGCCGCAGCGGGAGGGTACAAGAGACCCAGTACTTC. The chain carries TRBV7-2 and TRBJ2-5; 10 bases line up with TRBD2. The CDR3 loop spans 15 amino acids. Trimming removed 5 bases from V and 2 bases from J; junction bases left unmatched: 5. Germline V gene lookup returns CDR1 SGHTA and CDR2 FQGNSA.

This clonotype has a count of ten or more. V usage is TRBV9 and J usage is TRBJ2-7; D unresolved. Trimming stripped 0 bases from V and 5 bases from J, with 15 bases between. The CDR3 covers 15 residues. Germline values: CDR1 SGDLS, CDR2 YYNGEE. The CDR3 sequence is CASSVDPTEVDEQYF. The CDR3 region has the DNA TGTGCCAGCAGCGTAGACCCTACGGAAGTTGACGAGCAGTACTTC. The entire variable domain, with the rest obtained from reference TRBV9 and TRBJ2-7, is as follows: DSGVTQTPKHLITATGQRVTLRCSPRSGDLSVYWYQQSLDQGLQFLIQYYNGEERAKGNILERFSAQQFPDLHSELNLSSLELGDSALYFCASSVDPTEVDEQYFGPGTRLTVT.

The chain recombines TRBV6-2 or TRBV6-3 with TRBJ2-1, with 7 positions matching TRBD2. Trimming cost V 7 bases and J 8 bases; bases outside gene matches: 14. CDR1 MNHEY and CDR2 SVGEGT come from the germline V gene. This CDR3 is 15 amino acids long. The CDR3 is CASKARGERGDEQFF. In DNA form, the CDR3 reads TGTGCCAGCAAGGCCCGGGGGGAGCGGGGAGATGAGCAGTTCTTC.

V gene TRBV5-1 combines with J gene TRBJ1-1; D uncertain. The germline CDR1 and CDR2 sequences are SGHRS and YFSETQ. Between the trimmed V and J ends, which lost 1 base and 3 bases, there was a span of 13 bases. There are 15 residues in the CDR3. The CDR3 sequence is CASSLRSTEDTEAFF. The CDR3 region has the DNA TGCGCCAGCAGCTTGAGGAGCACCGAGGACACTGAAGCTTTCTTT.

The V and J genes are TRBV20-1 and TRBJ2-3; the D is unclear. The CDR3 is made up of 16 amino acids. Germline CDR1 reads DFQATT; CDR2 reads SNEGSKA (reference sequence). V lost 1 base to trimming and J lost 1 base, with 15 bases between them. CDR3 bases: TGCAGTGCTAGAGTCCTCGCAGGACCCCGCACAGATACGCAGTATTTT. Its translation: CSARVLAGPRTDTQYF.

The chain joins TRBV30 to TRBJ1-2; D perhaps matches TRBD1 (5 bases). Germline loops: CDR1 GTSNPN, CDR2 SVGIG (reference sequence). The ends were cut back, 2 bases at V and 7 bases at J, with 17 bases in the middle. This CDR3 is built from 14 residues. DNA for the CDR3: TGTGCCTGGAGTAGGGGAGGAGACGGTTCTGGCTACACCTTC. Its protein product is CAWSRGGDGSGYTF. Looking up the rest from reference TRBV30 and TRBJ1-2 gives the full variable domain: SQTIHQWPATLVQPVGSPLSLECTVEGTSNPNLYWYRQAAGRGLQLLFYSVGIGQISSEVPQNLSASRPQDRQFILSSKKLLLSDSGFYLCAWSRGGDGSGYTFGSGTRLTVV.

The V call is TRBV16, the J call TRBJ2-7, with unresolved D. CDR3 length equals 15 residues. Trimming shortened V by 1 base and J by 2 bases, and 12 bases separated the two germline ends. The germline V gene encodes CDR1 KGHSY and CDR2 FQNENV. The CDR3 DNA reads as TGTGCCAGCAGCCAATACGCAAGGCAGACCTACGAGCAGTACTTC. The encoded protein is CASSQYARQTYEQYF. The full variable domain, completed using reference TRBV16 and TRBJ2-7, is GEEVAQTPKHLVRGEGQKAKLYCAPIKGHSYVFWYQQVLKNEFKFLISFQNENVFDETGMPKERFSAKCLPNSPCSLEIQATKLEDSAVYFCASSQYARQTYEQYFGPGTRLTVT.

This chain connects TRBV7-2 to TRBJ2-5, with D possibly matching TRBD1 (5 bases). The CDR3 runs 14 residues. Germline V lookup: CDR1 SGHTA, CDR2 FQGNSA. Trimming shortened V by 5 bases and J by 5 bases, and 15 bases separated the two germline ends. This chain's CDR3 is CASSRTLPGETQYF. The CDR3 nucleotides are TGTGCCAGCAGCCGAACATTGCCAGGGGAGACCCAGTACTTC.

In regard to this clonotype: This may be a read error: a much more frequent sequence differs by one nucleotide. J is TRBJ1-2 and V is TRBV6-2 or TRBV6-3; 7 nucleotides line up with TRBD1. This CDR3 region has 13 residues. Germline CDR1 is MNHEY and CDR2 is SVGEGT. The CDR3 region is CASSSPNRGGCTF. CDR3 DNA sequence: TGTGCCAGCAGTAGCCCCAACAGGGGCGGCTGCACCTTC.

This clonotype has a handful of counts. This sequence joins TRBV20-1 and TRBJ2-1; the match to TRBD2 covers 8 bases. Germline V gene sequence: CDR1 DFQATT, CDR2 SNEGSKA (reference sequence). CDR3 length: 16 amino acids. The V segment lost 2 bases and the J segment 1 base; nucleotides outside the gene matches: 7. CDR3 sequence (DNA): TGCAGTGCTAGAACGACGGGGGGGCCTTCCTACAATGAGCAGTTCTTC. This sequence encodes CSARTTGGPSYNEQFF.